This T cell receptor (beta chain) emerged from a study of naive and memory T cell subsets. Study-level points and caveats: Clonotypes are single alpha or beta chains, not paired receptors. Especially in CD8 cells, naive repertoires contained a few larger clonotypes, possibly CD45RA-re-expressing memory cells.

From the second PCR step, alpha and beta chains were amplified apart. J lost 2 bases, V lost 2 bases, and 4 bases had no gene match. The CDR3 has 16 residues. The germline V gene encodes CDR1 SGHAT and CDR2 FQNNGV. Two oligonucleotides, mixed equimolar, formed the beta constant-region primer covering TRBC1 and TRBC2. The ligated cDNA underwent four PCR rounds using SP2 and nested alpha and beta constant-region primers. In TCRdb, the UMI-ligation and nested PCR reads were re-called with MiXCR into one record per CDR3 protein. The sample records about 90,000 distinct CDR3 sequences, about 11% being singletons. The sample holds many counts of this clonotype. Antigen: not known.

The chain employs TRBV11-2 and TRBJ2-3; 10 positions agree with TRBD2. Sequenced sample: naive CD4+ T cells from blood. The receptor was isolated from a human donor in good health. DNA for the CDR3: TGTGCCAGCAGCTTAAAACTAGCGGGATCCACAGATACGCAGTATTTT. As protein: CASSLKLAGSTDTQYF.